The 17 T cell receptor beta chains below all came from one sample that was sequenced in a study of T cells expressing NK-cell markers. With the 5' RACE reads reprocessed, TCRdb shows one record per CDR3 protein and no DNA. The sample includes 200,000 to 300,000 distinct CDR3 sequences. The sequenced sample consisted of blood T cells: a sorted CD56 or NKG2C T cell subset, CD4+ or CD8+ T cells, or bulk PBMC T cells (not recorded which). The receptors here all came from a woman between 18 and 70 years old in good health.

The CDR3 is CASSLGEFTDTQYF. The chain couples TRBV5-1 to TRBJ2-3. The CDR3 has 14 amino acids. CDR1 is SGHRS, CDR2 YFSETQ, per germline. Together with reference TRBV5-1 and TRBJ2-3, the CDR3 gives the full variable domain: KAGVTQTPRYLIKTRGQQVTLSCSPISGHRSVSWYQQTPGQGLQFLFEYFSETQRNKGNFPGRFSGRQFSNSRSEMNVSTLELGDSALYLCASSLGEFTDTQYFGPGTRLTVL.

The CDR3 loop is CATSREGGGAKPQHF. This chain joins TRBV15 and TRBJ1-5; TCRdb outputs TRBD1, but without DNA this stays unchecked. The V gene's germline CDR1 is LNHNV and CDR2 YYDKDF (reference sequence). The length of the CDR3 is 15 residues. The full variable domain, in which reference TRBV15 and TRBJ1-5 provide the parts outside the CDR3, is DAMVIQNPRYQVTQFGKPVTLSCSQTLNHNVMYWYQQKSSQAPKLLFHYYDKDFNNEADTPDNFQSRRPNTSFCFLDIRSPGLGDTAMYLCATSREGGGAKPQHFGDGTRLSIL.

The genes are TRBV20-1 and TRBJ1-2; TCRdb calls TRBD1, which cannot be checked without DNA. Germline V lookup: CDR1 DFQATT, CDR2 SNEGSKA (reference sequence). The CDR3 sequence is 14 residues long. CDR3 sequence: CSANGKGGARGYTF.

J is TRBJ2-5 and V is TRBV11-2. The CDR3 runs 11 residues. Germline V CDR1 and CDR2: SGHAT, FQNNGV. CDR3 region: CASSQLETQYF.

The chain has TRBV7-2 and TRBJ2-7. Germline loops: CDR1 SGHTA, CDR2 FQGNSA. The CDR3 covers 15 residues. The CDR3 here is CASSLGRTRSYEQYF.

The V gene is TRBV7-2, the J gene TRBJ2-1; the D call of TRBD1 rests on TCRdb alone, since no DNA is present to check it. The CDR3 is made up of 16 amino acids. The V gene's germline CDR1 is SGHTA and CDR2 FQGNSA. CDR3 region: CASSLMATGASNEQFF.

The CDR3 here is CATSDRGTSGLYNEQFF. This rearrangement joins TRBV24-1 to TRBJ2-1; lacking DNA, the TRBD2 call made by TCRdb goes unchecked. This CDR3 has 17 amino acids. CDR1 and CDR2 from the germline V gene are KGHDR and SFDVKD.

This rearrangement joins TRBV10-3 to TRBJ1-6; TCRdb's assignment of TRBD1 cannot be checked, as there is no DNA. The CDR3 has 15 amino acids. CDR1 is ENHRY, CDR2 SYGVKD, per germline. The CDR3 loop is CAISELTGGKSPLHF.

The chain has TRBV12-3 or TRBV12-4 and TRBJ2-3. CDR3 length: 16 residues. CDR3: CASSLPSGKSTDTQYF.

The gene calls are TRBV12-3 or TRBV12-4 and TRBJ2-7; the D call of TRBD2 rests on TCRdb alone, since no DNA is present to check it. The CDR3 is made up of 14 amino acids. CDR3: CASKRGGNSYEQYF.

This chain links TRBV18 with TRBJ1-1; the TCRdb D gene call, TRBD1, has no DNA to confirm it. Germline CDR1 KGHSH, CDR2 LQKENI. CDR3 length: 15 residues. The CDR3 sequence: CASSLLDRANTEAFF.

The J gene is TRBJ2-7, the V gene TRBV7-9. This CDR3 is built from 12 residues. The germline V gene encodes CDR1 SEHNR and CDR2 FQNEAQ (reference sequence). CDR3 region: CASSRPTYEQYF.

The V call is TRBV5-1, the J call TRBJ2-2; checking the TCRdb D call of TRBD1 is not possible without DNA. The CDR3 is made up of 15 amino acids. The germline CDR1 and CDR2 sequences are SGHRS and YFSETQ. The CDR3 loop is CASRPGRVDTGELFF.

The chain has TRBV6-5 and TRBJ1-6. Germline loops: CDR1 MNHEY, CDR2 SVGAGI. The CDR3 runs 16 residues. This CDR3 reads CASSYSSLGYNSPLHF.

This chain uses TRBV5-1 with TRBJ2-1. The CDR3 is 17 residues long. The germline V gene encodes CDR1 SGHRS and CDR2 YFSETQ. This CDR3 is CASSLASAGSSYNEQFF.

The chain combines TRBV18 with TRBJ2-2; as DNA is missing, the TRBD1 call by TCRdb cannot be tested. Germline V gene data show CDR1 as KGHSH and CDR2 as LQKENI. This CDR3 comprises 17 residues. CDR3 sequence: CASSSKTGTGNTGELFF.

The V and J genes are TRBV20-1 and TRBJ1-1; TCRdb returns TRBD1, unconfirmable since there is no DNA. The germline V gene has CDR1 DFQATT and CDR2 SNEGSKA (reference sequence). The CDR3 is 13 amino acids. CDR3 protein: CSASPDPGTEAFF.